What follows is one T cell receptor beta chain and its context. These data belong to a study of blood T cell repertoires in COVID-19. Looking at the study overall: Samples came from the United States, Italy and Spain, spanning acute and convalescent COVID-19.

The ends were cut back, 1 base at V and 2 bases at J, with 5 bases in the middle. This CDR3 comprises 13 residues. Germline CDR1 SGHAT, CDR2 FQNNGV. In the source study's methods: Counts of nucleated cells, estimated from reference gene primer amplification, were obtained. Sequenced by immunoSEQ multiplex PCR; TCRdb stores in-frame clones only, minus some. V and J calls plus clone size are reproduced from that table; the DNA served to infer D and trimming. The data show approximately 390,000 clones, 87% seen once. Seattle's cohort entered during active infection and was followed longitudinally. The sample comprised peripheral blood. The V and J genes are TRBV11-2 and TRBJ1-1; D is uncertain. The receptor's source is a woman aged 55 to 70 with COVID-19, enrolled during active disease. The CDR3 DNA is TGTGCCAGCAGCTTAGCCAGAAACACTGAAGCTTTCTTT. Amino acid sequence: CASSLARNTEAFF.